One and the same sample provided the 21 T cell receptor beta chains below, sequenced in a study of cytomegalovirus exposure and HLA in healthy donors. The PCR was carried out with 60 Vbeta primers and 13 Jbeta primers. Using immunoSEQ multiplex PCR, the repertoire was profiled, and TCRdb retains in-frame clones only, with some absent. This table holds about 73,000 clones, under 70% found once. The sample consisted of PBMCs. Receptor source: a woman in her fifties or sixties in good health and CMV-seropositive.

The rearrangement uses TRBV10-3 and TRBJ1-2, with 10 positions matching TRBD1. CDR1 is ENHRY, CDR2 SYGVKD, per germline. CDR3 size: 13 residues. V was pared by 8 bases and J by 7 bases, with 7 bases of the junction left unmatched. DNA of the CDR3: TGTGCCATCGGGGGGACAGGGGCGGGTGGCTACACCTTC. Its protein product is CAIGGTGAGGYTF.

The rearrangement links TRBV6-1 to TRBJ1-1, with unresolved D. The CDR3 spans 13 residues. The ends were cut back, 2 bases at V and 2 bases at J, with 6 bases in the middle. Looked up from germline, CDR1 is MNHNS and CDR2 is SASEGT. The CDR3, as DNA: TGTGCCAGCAGTGAACGGGATAACACTGAAGCTTTCTTT. This codes for CASSERDNTEAFF.

The rearrangement uses TRBV2 and TRBJ1-4; 7 nucleotides line up with TRBD1. The CDR3 length is 12 residues. J was trimmed by 8 bases and V by 7 bases; bases with no gene match: 4. Germline loops: CDR1 SNHLY, CDR2 FYNNEI. This CDR3 is CASNEGAEKLFF. Written as DNA, the CDR3 is TGTGCCAGCAACGAGGGGGCGGAAAAACTGTTTTTT.

The chain has TRBV9 and TRBJ1-2; 7 bases are shared with TRBD1. V shed 4 bases and J 4 bases; nucleotides not matched to a gene: 10. Germline V CDR1 and CDR2: SGDLS, YYNGEE. The CDR3 has 15 amino acids. CDR3 sequence: CASSYDRAGPYGYTF. In DNA form, the CDR3 reads TGTGCCAGCAGCTACGACAGGGCGGGGCCCTATGGCTACACCTTC.

The chain recombines TRBV7-9 with TRBJ2-1, with 9 bases fitting TRBD2. The CDR3 loop spans 13 amino acids. Germline V gene lookup returns CDR1 SEHNR and CDR2 FQNEAQ (reference sequence). V gave up 5 bases and J gave up 8 bases; unmatched junction bases: 4. CDR3 coding DNA: TGTGCCAGCAGCGAGGGACTAGCCTATGAGCAGTTCTTC. Its translation: CASSEGLAYEQFF.

CDR3 amino acids: CATSGGRGTQYF. CDR3 DNA: TGTGCCACTTCCGGGGGACGGGGGACCCAGTACTTC. This sequence joins TRBV10-3 and TRBJ2-5, with D possibly being TRBD2 (6 bases). Between the trimmed V and J ends, which lost 10 bases and 7 bases, there was a span of 16 bases. The CDR3 spans 12 residues. The germline V gene has CDR1 ENHRY and CDR2 SYGVKD.

J is TRBJ1-1 and V is TRBV6-1, with D possibly TRBD1 on 5 matching bases. The ends were cut back, 6 bases at V and 0 bases at J, with 14 bases in the middle. This CDR3 is 15 amino acids long. Germline assignment: CDR1 MNHNS and CDR2 SASEGT. This CDR3 is CASSEKGRMNTEAFF. CDR3 nucleotides: TGTGCCAGCAGCGAAAAGGGGAGGATGAACACTGAAGCTTTCTTT.

This clone occurred a few times. This sequence joins TRBV6-5 and TRBJ2-7, with a weak D call TRBD1 (5 bases). CDR1 is MNHEY and CDR2 is SVGAGI in the germline V gene. V lost 7 bases and J lost 3, with 19 bases in between. The CDR3 covers 15 residues. The CDR3 loop is CASTPEMMGHYEQYF. The CDR3 coding sequence is TGTGCCAGCACCCCCGAGATGATGGGGCACTACGAGCAGTACTTC.

In this sample, this clone is medium-sized. Other DNA sequences of this sample code for an identical CDR3. This rearrangement joins TRBV29-1 to TRBJ1-1; TRBD1 matches 10 bases. The V segment lost 3 bases and the J segment 11 bases; nucleotides outside the gene matches: 12. This CDR3 region has 14 residues. Germline values: CDR1 SQVTM, CDR2 ANQGSEA. The CDR3 DNA reads as TGCAGCGTTGAGACAGGGGGCCGGTTTTCACATGCTTTCTTT. Its translation: CSVETGGRFSHAFF.

Note on this clone: At one end the junction does not follow the germline gene, possibly because of a read error. The rearrangement links TRBV5-5 to TRBJ2-6, with no clear D. This CDR3 spans 15 amino acids. The germline V gene encodes CDR1 SGHKS and CDR2 YYEKEE (reference sequence). CDR3 in amino acids: CASSLSVSAANVLTF. The CDR3 DNA reads as TGTGCCAGCAGCCTCTCAGTGTCTGCGGCCAACGTCCTGACTTTC.

The chain has TRBV4-1 and TRBJ1-4; no clear D gene. The CDR3 spans 15 residues. Trimming cost V 1 base and J 0 bases, with 6 bases left between them. CDR1 and CDR2 from the germline V gene are MGHRA and YSYEKL. This CDR3 is CASSQVLPTNEKLFF. The CDR3 region has the DNA TGCGCCAGCAGCCAAGTACTCCCAACTAATGAAAAACTGTTTTTT.

This clone was counted between two and nine times. The chain has TRBV11-1 and TRBJ1-1, with 7 nucleotides matching TRBD1. From germline, CDR1 is SGHAT and CDR2 FQDESV (reference sequence). The CDR3 spans 15 residues. J gave up 7 bases and V 5 bases, and 13 bases lay outside the gene matches. CDR3 nucleotide sequence: TGTGCCAGCAGCCCGGAGACAGGGTTGGATGATGAAGCTTTCTTT. Translation: CASSPETGLDDEAFF.

The CDR3 DNA reads as TGTGCCAGCACCCTAACCCCAGGGTATAACTATGGCTACACCTTC. It encodes CASTLTPGYNYGYTF. The chain has TRBV5-5 and TRBJ1-2; tentatively, D is TRBD1 (5 bases). The V end lost 6 bases, the J end lost 1 base, and 16 bases lay between the germline ends. The CDR3 has 15 amino acids. Germline V gene data show CDR1 as SGHKS and CDR2 as YYEKEE (reference sequence).

The chain joins TRBV6-1 to TRBJ1-4; 9 positions match TRBD1. The CDR3 covers 15 residues. Germline V gene lookup returns CDR1 MNHNS and CDR2 SASEGT. V was clipped by 2 bases and J by 8 bases; unmatched bases: 6. This chain's CDR3 is CASSERRTGAEKLFF. The CDR3 bases are TGTGCCAGCAGTGAAAGGAGGACAGGGGCGGAAAAACTGTTTTTT.

The chain has TRBV7-3 and TRBJ2-3; 12 nucleotides agree with TRBD2. CDR3 length: 17 amino acids. Looked up from germline, CDR1 is SGHTA and CDR2 is FQGTGA. The V and J ends lost 2 bases and 1 base, in that order; junction bases with no gene match: 4. The DNA of the CDR3 is TGTGCCAGCAGCTTAGGACTAGCGGGGTCTCGCACAGATACGCAGTATTTT. Translating gives CASSLGLAGSRTDTQYF.

This clone was seen only once. The chain links TRBV5-1 to TRBJ1-6, with TRBD1 identical over 10 bases. This CDR3 comprises 15 residues. The V segment lost 0 bases and the J segment 7 bases; nucleotides outside the gene matches: 1. Germline CDR1 reads SGHRS; CDR2 reads YFSETQ. CDR3 amino acids: CASSLAGQGNSPLHF. The CDR3 DNA sequence: TGCGCCAGCAGCTTGGCGGGACAGGGGAATTCACCCCTCCACTTT. The complete variable domain, with remaining parts taken from reference TRBV5-1 and TRBJ1-6, reads KAGVTQTPRYLIKTRGQQVTLSCSPISGHRSVSWYQQTPGQGLQFLFEYFSETQRNKGNFPGRFSGRQFSNSRSEMNVSTLELGDSALYLCASSLAGQGNSPLHFGNGTRLTVT.

This chain uses TRBV6-1 with TRBJ1-1; D perhaps matches TRBD1 (5 bases). V lost 7 bases, J lost 4 bases, and 13 bases lay in between. The CDR3 spans 13 residues. CDR1 and CDR2 from the germline V gene are MNHNS and SASEGT. CDR3 sequence reads: CASTQVGFTEAFF. As DNA, the CDR3 is TGTGCCAGCACACAGGTGGGTTTCACTGAAGCTTTCTTT.

The chain couples TRBV2 to TRBJ2-1, with a tentative D call TRBD1 (5 bases). V lost 7 bases and J lost 0, with 10 bases in between. The CDR3 extends over 14 amino acids. The germline V gene has CDR1 SNHLY and CDR2 FYNNEI. The DNA for the CDR3 is TGTGCCAGCACTGCGGACATCTCCTACAATGAGCAGTTCTTC. It encodes CASTADISYNEQFF.

The chain recombines TRBV28 with TRBJ2-1; TRBD2 aligns across 7 bases. V lost 4 bases, J lost 5 bases, and 8 bases stayed unmatched. The CDR3 runs to 15 residues. CDR1 is MDHEN and CDR2 is SYDVKM in the germline V gene. The CDR3 loop is CASSYLGGVNNEQFF. CDR3 nucleotide sequence: TGTGCCAGCAGTTATCTGGGGGGGGTTAACAATGAGCAGTTCTTC.

This clone has only a few counts. The chain has TRBV29-1 and TRBJ2-5, with 7 bases identical to TRBD2. The germline V gene has CDR1 SQVTM and CDR2 ANQGSEA. The CDR3 extends over 13 amino acids. Losses at the gene ends were 6 bases for V and 4 bases for J; bases not matched to a gene: 8. CDR3 in amino acids: CSVGGDRGETQYF. The CDR3 region has the DNA TGCAGCGTGGGAGGGGATAGGGGAGAGACCCAGTACTTC.

This chain uses TRBV28 with TRBJ2-2; D possibly corresponds to TRBD2 (5 bases). V lost 5 bases and J lost 3, with 13 bases in between. The CDR3 is 15 residues long. Germline V CDR1 and CDR2: MDHEN, SYDVKM. The CDR3 region has the DNA TGTGCCAGCAGTGCCGACTATCGGGACACCGGGGAGCTGTTTTTT. Translated, it gives CASSADYRDTGELFF.